This TCR beta chain emerged from a study of PD-1 blockade in classical Hodgkin lymphoma (TCRdb year 2020). Regarding the study in general: The study used CyTOF and TCR beta sequencing to define a peripheral blood immune signature of response to PD-1 blockade in classical Hodgkin lymphoma.

The CDR3 sequence holds 16 residues, the cysteine and phenylalanine included. CDR3 DNA is the only sequence kept; it has 48 bases, read in frame from the first base. The trim is 0 bases for V and 0 bases for J, with a gap of 9 bases between the germline ends. CDR1 and CDR2 (SGHAT, FQNNGV) derive from the germline V gene. The research as a whole found: Only a single clinical trial cohort was studied, and what caused the repertoire differences, possibly disease activity or prior therapy, remained undefined. Baseline TCR diversity was reported to be lower in newly diagnosed patients than in healthy donors, and even lower in relapsed/refractory patients.

Genomic DNA was isolated using the Qiagen DNeasy kit from unsorted PBMCs as well as from negatively selected CD4+ and CD8+ fractions. TCR beta CDR3 regions were subjected to amplification by immunoSEQ multiplex PCR with primers that anneal to V and J segments. A synthetic immune receptor repertoire was used to minimize amplification bias, and any residual bias was removed computationally once sequencing was done. In the paper's pipeline: Repertoire diversity was quantified as the Shannon entropy index using custom Python scripts. Unsorted, CD4+ and CD8+ repertoires were analyzed separately, except in combined analyses where CD4+ and CD8+ sequences were merged in silico. The source is immuneACCESS, and TCRdb retained only in-frame sequences with V and J called. Part of the clones is not carried over; for the studies checked, unresolved V genes explain less than half of this, and the remainder is unexplained. Clone size and the V and J calls come from that table; the DNA yielded D and trimming. Counted in this sample were roughly 70,000 clones; over 90% of them appeared once. 2.6% of the sample comes from the top ten.

What the time point label conveys for this sample: newly diagnosed, previously untreated cHL patient sample. As a comparison group for the relapsed/refractory trial patients, PBMCs from patients with newly diagnosed, previously untreated classical Hodgkin lymphoma were sequenced. Peripheral blood was collected in 8 mL Vacutainer Cell Preparation Tubes, from which PBMCs were isolated by centrifugation and then cryopreserved. Details on this clone: Its antigen target is currently unknown. Per-nucleotide qualities are absent, and no much larger clonotype sits a single base away.

The sequence derives from a human donor with classical Hodgkin lymphoma. The sample taken for sequencing was peripheral blood mononuclear cells (PBMCs). Rearrangement joined TRBV11-2 to TRBJ1-3, with the identity of the D gene unclear. The CDR3 protein is CASSLEGGSSGNTIYF. Read as DNA, the sequence is TGTGCCAGCAGCTTAGAGGGTGGCAGCTCTGGAAACACCATATATTTT. The full variable domain, completed from the reference TRBV11-2 and TRBJ1-3 proteins outside the CDR3, reads EAGVAQSPRYKIIEKRQSVAFWCNPISGHATLYWYQQILGQGPKLLIQFQNNGVVDDSQLPKDRFSAERLKGVDSTLKIQPAKLEDSAVYLCASSLEGGSSGNTIYFGEGSWLTVV.